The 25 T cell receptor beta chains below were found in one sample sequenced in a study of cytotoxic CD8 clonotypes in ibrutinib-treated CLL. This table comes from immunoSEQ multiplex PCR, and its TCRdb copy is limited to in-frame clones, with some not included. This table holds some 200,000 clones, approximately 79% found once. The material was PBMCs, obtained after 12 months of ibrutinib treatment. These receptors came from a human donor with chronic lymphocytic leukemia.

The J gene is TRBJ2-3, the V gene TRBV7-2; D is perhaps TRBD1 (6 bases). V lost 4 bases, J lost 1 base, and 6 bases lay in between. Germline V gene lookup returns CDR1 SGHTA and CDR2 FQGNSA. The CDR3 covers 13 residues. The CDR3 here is CASSWTGTDTQYF. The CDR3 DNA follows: TGTGCCAGCAGCTGGACAGGCACAGATACGCAGTATTTT.

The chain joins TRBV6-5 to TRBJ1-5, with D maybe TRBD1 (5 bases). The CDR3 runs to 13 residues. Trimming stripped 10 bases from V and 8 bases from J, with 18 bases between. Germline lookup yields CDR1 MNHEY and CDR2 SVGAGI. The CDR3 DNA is TGTGCCACCCGAGGGGAGAGTGGAGAGCCCCAGCATTTT. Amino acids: CATRGESGEPQHF.

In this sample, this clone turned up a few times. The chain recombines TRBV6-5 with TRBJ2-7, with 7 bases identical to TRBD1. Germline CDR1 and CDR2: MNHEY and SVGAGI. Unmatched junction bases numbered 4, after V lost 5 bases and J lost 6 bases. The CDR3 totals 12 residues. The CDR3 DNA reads TGTGCCAGCAGTACAGGGGCCCGCGAGCAGTACTTC. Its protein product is CASSTGAREQYF.

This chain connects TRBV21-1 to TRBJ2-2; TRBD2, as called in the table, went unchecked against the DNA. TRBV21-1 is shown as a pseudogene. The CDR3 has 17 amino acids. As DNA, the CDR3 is TGTGCCAGCAGCAACGAGGTAAGGGAGAGCGTCACCGGGGAGCTGTTTTTT. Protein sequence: CASSNEVRESVTGELFF.

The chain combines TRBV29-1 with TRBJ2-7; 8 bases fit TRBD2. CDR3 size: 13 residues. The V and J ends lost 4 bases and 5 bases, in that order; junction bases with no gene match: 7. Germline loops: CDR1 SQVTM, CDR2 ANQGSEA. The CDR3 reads CSVGSGGPNEQYF. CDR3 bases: TGCAGCGTTGGCTCGGGAGGGCCCAACGAGCAGTACTTC.

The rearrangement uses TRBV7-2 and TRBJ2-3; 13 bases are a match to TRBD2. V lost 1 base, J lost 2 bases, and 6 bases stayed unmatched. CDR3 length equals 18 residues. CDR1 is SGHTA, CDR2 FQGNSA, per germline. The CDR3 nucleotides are TGTGCCAGCAGCTTAGTAGGACTAGCGGGGGATCTCACAGATACGCAGTATTTT. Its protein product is CASSLVGLAGDLTDTQYF.

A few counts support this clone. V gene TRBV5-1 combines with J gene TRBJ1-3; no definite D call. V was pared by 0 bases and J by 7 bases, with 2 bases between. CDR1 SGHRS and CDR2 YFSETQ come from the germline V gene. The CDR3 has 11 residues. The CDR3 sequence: CASSLANTIYF. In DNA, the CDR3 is TGCGCCAGCAGCTTGGCCAACACCATATATTTT.

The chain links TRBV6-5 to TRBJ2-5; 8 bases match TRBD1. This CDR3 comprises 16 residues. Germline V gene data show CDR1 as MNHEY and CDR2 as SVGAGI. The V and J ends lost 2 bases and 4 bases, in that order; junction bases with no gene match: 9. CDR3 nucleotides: TGTGCCAGCAGTTACCTAGGACAGGGTCGTGGAGAGACCCAGTACTTC. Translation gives CASSYLGQGRGETQYF.

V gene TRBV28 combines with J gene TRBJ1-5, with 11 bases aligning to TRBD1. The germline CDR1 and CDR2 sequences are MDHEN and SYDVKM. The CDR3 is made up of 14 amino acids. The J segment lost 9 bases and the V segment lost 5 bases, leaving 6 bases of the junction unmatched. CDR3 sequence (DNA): TGTGCCAGCAGTCCCAGGACAGGGGGCCTGCCCCAGCATTTT. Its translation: CASSPRTGGLPQHF.

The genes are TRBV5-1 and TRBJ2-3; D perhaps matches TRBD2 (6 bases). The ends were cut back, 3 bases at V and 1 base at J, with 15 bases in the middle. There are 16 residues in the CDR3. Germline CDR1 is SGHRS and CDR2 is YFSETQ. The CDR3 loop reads CASSWGYSGGTDTQYF. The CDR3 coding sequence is TGCGCCAGCAGCTGGGGCTACTCGGGAGGCACAGATACGCAGTATTTT.

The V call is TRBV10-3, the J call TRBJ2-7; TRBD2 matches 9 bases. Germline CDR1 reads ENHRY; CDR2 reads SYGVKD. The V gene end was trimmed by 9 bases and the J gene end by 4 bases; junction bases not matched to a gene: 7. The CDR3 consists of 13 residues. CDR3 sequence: CAISLAGNYEQYF. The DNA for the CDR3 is TGTGCCATTTCCCTAGCGGGAAATTACGAGCAGTACTTC.

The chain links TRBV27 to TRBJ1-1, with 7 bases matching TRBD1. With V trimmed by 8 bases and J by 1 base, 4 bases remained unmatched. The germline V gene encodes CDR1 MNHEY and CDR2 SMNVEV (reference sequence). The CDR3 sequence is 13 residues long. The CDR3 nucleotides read TGTGCCAGCTCAGGGGGTTGGAACACTGAAGCTTTCTTT. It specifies CASSGGWNTEAFF.

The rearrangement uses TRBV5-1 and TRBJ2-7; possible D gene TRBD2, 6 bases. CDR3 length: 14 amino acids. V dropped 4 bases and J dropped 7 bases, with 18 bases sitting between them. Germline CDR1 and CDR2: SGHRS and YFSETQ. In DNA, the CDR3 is TGCGCCAGCAGCGGCGGGACCGGGATGGGAGAGCAGTACTTC. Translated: CASSGGTGMGEQYF.

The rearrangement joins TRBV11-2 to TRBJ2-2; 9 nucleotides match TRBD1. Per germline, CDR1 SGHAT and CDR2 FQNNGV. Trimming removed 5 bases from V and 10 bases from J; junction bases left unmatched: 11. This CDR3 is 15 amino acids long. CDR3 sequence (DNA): TGTGCCAGCAGCCGAAGGGACAGGGCCCCGCTGGAGCTGTTTTTT. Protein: CASSRRDRAPLELFF.

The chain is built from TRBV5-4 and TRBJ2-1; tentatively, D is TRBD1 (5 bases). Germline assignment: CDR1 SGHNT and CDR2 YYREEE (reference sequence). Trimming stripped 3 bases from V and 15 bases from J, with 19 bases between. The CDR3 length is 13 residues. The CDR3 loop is CASSSDSAHSRFF. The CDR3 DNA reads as TGTGCCAGCAGCTCAGACAGCGCCCATAGTCGGTTCTTC.

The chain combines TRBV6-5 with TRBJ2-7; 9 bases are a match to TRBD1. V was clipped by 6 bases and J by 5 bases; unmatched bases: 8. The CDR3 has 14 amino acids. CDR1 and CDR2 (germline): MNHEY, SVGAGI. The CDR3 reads CASSLDRGVHEQYF. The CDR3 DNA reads TGTGCCAGCAGCTTAGACAGGGGGGTCCACGAGCAGTACTTC.

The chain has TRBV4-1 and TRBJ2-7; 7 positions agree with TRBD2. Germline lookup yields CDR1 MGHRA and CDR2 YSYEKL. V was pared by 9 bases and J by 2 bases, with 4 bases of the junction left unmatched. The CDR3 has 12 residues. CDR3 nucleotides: TGCGCCAGTGGAGCGGGGCCCTACGAGCAGTACTTC. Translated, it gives CASGAGPYEQYF.

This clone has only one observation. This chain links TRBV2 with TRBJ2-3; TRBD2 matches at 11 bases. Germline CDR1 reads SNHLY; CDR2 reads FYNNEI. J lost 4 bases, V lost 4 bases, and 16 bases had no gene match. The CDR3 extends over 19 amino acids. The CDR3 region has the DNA TGTGCCAGCAGTGTAGCGCCCCGATTAGCGGGAGGGAGGGCAGATACGCAGTATTTT. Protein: CASSVAPRLAGGRADTQYF. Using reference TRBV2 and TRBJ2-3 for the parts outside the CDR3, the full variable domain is EPEVTQTPSHQVTQMGQEVILRCVPISNHLYFYWYRQILGQKVEFLVSFYNNEISEKSEIFDDQFSVERPDGSNFTLKIRSTKLEDSAMYFCASSVAPRLAGGRADTQYFGPGTRLTVL.

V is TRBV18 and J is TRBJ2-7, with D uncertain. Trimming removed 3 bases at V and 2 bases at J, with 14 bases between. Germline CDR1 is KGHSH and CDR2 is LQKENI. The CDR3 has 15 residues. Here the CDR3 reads CASSPTDGSTYEQYF. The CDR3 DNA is TGTGCCAGCTCACCGACGGACGGATCTACCTACGAGCAGTACTTC. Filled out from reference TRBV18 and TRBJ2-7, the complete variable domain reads NAGVMQNPRHLVRRRGQEARLRCSPMKGHSHVYWYRQLPEEGLKFMVYLQKENIIDESGMPKERFSAEFPKEGPSILRIQQVVRGDSAAYFCASSPTDGSTYEQYFGPGTRLTVT.

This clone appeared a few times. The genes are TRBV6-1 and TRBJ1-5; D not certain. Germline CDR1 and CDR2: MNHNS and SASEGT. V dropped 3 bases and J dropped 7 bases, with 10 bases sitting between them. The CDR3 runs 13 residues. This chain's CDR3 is CASSEALEQPQHF. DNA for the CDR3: TGTGCCAGCAGTGAGGCTCTTGAGCAGCCCCAGCATTTT.

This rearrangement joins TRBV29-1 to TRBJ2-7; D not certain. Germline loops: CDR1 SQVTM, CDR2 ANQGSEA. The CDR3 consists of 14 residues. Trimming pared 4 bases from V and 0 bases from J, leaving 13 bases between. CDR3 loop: CSVAFRQSSYEQYF. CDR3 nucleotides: TGCAGCGTTGCTTTCCGGCAGAGCTCCTACGAGCAGTACTTC.

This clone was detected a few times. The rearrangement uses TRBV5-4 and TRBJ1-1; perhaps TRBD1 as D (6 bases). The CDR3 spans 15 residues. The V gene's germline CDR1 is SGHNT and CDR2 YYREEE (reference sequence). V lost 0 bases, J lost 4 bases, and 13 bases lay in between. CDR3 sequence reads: CASSLGQGMGTEAFF. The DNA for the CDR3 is TGTGCCAGCAGCTTGGGCCAGGGGATGGGCACTGAAGCTTTCTTT. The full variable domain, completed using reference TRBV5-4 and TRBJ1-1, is ETGVTQSPTHLIKTRGQQVTLRCSSQSGHNTVSWYQQALGQGPQFIFQYYREEENGRGNFPPRFSGLQFPNYSSELNVNALELDDSALYLCASSLGQGMGTEAFFGQGTRLTVV.

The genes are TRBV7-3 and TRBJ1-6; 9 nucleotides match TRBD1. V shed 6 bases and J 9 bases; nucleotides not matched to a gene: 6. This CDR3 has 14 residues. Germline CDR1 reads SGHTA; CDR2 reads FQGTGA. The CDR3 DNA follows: TGTGCCAGCAGTTCCCGACAGGGGGGTTCACCCCTCCACTTT. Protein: CASSSRQGGSPLHF.

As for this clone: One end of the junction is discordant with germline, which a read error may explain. This chain's CDR3 is CASSLGSLAGYTF. The CDR3 bases are TGCGCCAGCAGCCTCGGAAGTCTTGCGGGCTACACCTTC. V and J are TRBV6-5 and TRBJ1-2; no clear D. This CDR3 spans 13 amino acids. Per germline, CDR1 MNHEY and CDR2 SVGAGI.

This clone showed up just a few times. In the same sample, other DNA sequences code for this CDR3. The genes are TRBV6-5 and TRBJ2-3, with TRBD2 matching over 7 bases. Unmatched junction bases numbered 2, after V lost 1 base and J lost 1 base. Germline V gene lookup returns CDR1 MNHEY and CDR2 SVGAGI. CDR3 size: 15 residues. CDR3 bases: TGTGCCAGCAGTTACTACCGGGGGGGCACAGATACGCAGTATTTT. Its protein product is CASSYYRGGTDTQYF.